These 10 T cell receptor beta chains were sequenced from one sample in a study of STAT3 mutations in large granular lymphocyte leukemia. Overall study findings and caveats: In T-cell large granular lymphocyte leukemia, about half of patients showed multiple immunodominant subclonotypes.

These receptors have no known antigen. Produced via immunoSEQ multiplex PCR; TCRdb's table is partial and in-frame only. There are roughly 10,000 clones in the sample; about 55% occur only once, and roughly 10% lies in the top ten. Sequencing was performed on peripheral blood mononuclear cells. The receptors come from a boy under 18 with T-cell large granular lymphocyte leukemia. Some clones in this sample may be carry-over from other donors' samples.

The J gene is TRBJ2-3, the V gene TRBV5-1, with 7 bases fitting TRBD2. CDR1 SGHRS and CDR2 YFSETQ come from the germline V gene. This CDR3 spans 14 amino acids. V shed 7 bases and J 4 bases; nucleotides not matched to a gene: 9. The CDR3 region is CASEAGTNADTQYF. The DNA for the CDR3 is TGCGCCAGCGAAGCGGGGACTAATGCAGATACGCAGTATTTT.

A single count supports this clone. The chain joins TRBV5-4 to TRBJ1-5; tentatively, D is TRBD1 (6 bases). Germline assignment: CDR1 SGHNT and CDR2 YYREEE (reference sequence). The CDR3 runs to 15 residues. Trimming took off 4 bases at V and 1 base at J, with 12 bases between the two ends. This CDR3 reads CASSRGQESNQPQHF. The CDR3 region has the DNA TGTGCCAGCAGCCGGGGACAAGAGAGCAATCAGCCCCAGCATTTT.

This chain connects TRBV29-1 to TRBJ1-2; D gene ambiguous. V was trimmed by 5 bases and J by 5 bases, leaving 15 bases between them. The CDR3 loop spans 13 amino acids. Germline CDR1 reads SQVTM; CDR2 reads ANQGSEA. Here the CDR3 reads CSVRRGIRYGYTF. Written as DNA, the CDR3 is TGCAGCGTTCGCAGAGGCATACGGTATGGCTACACCTTC. The variable domain in full, completed from reference TRBV29-1 and TRBJ1-2, reads SAVISQKPSRDICQRGTSLTIQCQVDSQVTMMFWYRQQPGQSLTLIATANQGSEATYESGFVIDKFPISRPNLTFSTLTVSNMSPEDSSIYLCSVRRGIRYGYTFGSGTRLTVV.

The chain employs TRBV30 and TRBJ2-7, with D perhaps matching TRBD2 (6 bases). Deletions cut 0 bases from V and 3 bases from J, with 12 bases between. Germline V gene lookup returns CDR1 GTSNPN and CDR2 SVGIG (reference sequence). The CDR3 is made up of 14 amino acids. The CDR3 is CAWSVGRGNYEQYF. The CDR3 nucleotides are TGTGCCTGGAGTGTAGGGCGGGGTAACTACGAGCAGTACTTC.

This clone has a handful of counts. The V and J genes are TRBV30 and TRBJ2-7; D is ambiguous. CDR1 is GTSNPN, CDR2 SVGIG, per germline (reference sequence). Trimming shortened V by 2 bases and J by 2 bases, and 7 bases separated the two germline ends. There are 12 residues in the CDR3. This CDR3 is CAWSHAPYEQYF. CDR3 nucleotide sequence: TGTGCCTGGAGTCATGCCCCCTACGAGCAGTACTTC.

This chain connects TRBV6-1 to TRBJ1-4; weak D call: TRBD1 (6 bases). The CDR3 spans 14 residues. The V and J ends lost 7 bases and 13 bases respectively, with 22 bases between them. In germline, CDR1 is MNHNS, CDR2 SASEGT. The CDR3 DNA is TGTGCCAGCAATCGATTACAGGGAGCTGGAGGACTGTTTTTT. Its protein is CASNRLQGAGGLFF.

The chain combines TRBV10-3 with TRBJ2-4, with D unresolved. From germline, CDR1 is ENHRY and CDR2 SYGVKD. V was shortened by 4 bases and J by 0 bases, with 7 bases between the two germline ends. The CDR3 is made up of 14 amino acids. CDR3 in amino acids: CAISAAPAKNIQYF. The CDR3 DNA follows: TGTGCCATCAGTGCCGCCCCAGCCAAAAACATTCAGTACTTC.

This chain connects TRBV7-9 to TRBJ2-7; TRBD2 agrees at 9 bases. The trim removed 8 bases at V and 3 bases at J, leaving 11 bases unmatched. Germline loops: CDR1 SEHNR, CDR2 FQNEAQ (reference sequence). The CDR3 runs to 15 residues. The CDR3 sequence is CASGPGAGGHYEQYF. In DNA form, the CDR3 reads TGTGCCAGCGGCCCCGGGGCGGGAGGGCACTACGAGCAGTACTTC.

The rearrangement joins TRBV30 to TRBJ2-7; D is uncertain. The CDR3 length is 14 residues. Germline CDR1 is GTSNPN and CDR2 is SVGIG (reference sequence). V was clipped by 3 bases and J by 1 base, with 13 bases between them. This chain's CDR3 is CAWRLAALSYEQYF. The CDR3 DNA sequence: TGTGCCTGGAGGTTGGCAGCGCTGTCCTACGAGCAGTACTTC.

The sample holds a few counts of this clone. This CDR3 reads CASSLGHTQETQYF. The CDR3 bases are TGTGCCAGCAGCTTAGGCCATACACAAGAGACCCAGTACTTC. The chain combines TRBV7-7 with TRBJ2-5, with D unresolved. This CDR3 contains 14 residues. The V end lost 1 base, the J end lost 2 bases, and 8 bases lay between the germline ends. Germline V gene lookup returns CDR1 SSHAT and CDR2 FNYEAQ (reference sequence). The variable domain in full, completed from reference TRBV7-7 and TRBJ2-5, reads GAGVSQSPRYKVTKRGQDVTLRCDPISSHATLYWYQQALGQGPEFLTYFNYEAQPDKSGLPSDRFSAERPEGSISTLTIQRTEQRDSAMYRCASSLGHTQETQYFGPGTRLLVL.